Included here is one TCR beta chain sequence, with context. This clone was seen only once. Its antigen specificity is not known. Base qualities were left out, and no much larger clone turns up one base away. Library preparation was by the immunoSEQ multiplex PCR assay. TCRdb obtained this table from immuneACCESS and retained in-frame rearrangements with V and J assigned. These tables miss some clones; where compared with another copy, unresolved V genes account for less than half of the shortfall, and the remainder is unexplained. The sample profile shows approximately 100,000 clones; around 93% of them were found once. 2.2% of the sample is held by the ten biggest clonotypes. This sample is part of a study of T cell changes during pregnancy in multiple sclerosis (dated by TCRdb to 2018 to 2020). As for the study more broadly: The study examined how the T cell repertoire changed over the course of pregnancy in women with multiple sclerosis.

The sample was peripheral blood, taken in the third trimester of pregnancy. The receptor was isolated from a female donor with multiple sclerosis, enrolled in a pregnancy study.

The bases read TGTGCCAGTCGCAGGCAGAGCTCCTACGAGCAGTACTTC. It translates to CASRRQSSYEQYF. The chain employs TRBV27 and TRBJ2-7, with no confident D gene call. As encoded in the germline V gene (reference sequence), CDR1 is MNHEY while CDR2 is SMNVEV. Reading from cysteine to phenylalanine, the CDR3 counts 13 amino acids. This entry keeps only the CDR3 DNA: 39 bases, framed from base 1. V and J are truncated by 9 bases and 0 bases respectively, leaving an intervening sequence of 12 bases.